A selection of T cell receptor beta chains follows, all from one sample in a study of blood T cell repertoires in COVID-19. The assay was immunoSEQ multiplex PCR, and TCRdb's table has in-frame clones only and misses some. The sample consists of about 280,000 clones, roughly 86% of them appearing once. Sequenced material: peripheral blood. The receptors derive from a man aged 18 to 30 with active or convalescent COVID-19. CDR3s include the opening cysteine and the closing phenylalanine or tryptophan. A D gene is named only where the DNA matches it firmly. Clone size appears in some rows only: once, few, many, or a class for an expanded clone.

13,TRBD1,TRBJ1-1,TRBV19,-,TGTGCCAGTAGCGCGGCAGGGGGCACTGAAGCTTTCTTT,CASSAAGGTEAFF
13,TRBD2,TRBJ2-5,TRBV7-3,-,TGTGCCAGCAGCTGGACTAGCGGAGAGACCCAGTACTTC,CASSWTSGETQYF
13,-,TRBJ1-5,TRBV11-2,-,TGTGCCAGCAGCTTAGGTCAGAATCAGCCCCAGCATTTT,CASSLGQNQPQHF
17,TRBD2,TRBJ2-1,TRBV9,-,TGTGCCAGCAGCGTAGGACTAGCGGGGGGGCCGGGCGATGAGCAGTTCTTC,CASSVGLAGGPGDEQFF
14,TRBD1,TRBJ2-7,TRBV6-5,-,TGTGCCAGCAGTCCGGACAGGGATGTTAACGAGCAGTACTTC,CASSPDRDVNEQYF
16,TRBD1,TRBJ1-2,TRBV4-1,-,TGCGCCAGCAGCCAACTTCGACAGGGGGCATACTATGGCTACACCTTC,CASSQLRQGAYYGYTF
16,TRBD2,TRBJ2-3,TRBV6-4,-,TGTGCCAGCAGTGACTCTGCTAGCGGGGGCACAGATACGCAGTATTTT,CASSDSASGGTDTQYF
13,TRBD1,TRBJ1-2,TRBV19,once,TGTGCCAGTACCACAGGAAGGGGGCTTGGCTACACCTTC,CASTTGRGLGYTF
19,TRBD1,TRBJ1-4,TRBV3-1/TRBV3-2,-,TGTGCCAGCAGCCAAGCGGTGGGACAGGGTCGGATCCGGGATGAAAAACTGTTTTTT,CASSQAVGQGRIRDEKLFF
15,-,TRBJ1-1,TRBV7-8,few,TGTGCCAGCAGCTTGGGAGGGTCTGGGAACACTGAAGCTTTCTTT,CASSLGGSGNTEAFF
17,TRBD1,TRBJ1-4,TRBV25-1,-,TGTGCCAGCAGTGAATCCCAAGGGGGCACAACTAATGAAAAACTGTTTTTT,CASSESQGGTTNEKLFF
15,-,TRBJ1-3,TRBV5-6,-,TGTGCCAGCAGCGGACTGGCCAGACCTGGAAACACCATATATTTT,CASSGLARPGNTIYF
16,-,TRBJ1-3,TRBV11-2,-,TGTGCCAGCAGCTCCCGATCGACAGGCTCTGGAAACACCATATATTTT,CASSSRSTGSGNTIYF
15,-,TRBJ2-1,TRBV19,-,TGTGCCAGTAGTCCTGGTGGGAGCTCCTACAATGAGCAGTTCTTC,CASSPGGSSYNEQFF
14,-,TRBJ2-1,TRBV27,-,TGTGCCAGCAGTTTAGCCGTAGGGGGGGAGGAGCAGTTCTTC,CASSLAVGGEEQFF
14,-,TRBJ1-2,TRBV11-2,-,TGTGCCAGCAGCTTAGCGAGGGCAGGCTATGGCTACACCTTC,CASSLARAGYGYTF
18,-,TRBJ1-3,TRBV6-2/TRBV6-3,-,TGTGCCAGCAGTTACCCCATCGGGGTCGAGATTTCTGGAAACACCATATATTTT,CASSYPIGVEISGNTIYF
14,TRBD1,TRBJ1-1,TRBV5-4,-,TGTGCCAGCAGCTTGACAGGGGGCAGGGGGGAAGCTTTCTTT,CASSLTGGRGEAFF
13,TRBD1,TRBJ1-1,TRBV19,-,TGTGCCAGTAGGCCGGGACAGCGAACTGAAGCTTTCTTT,CASRPGQRTEAFF
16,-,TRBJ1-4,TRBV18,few,TGTGCCAGCTCACCCTTTCAAGGGGGAACTAATGAAAAACTGTTTTTT,CASSPFQGGTNEKLFF
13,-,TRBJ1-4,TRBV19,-,TGTGCCAGTAGTACGGGAGCTACTGAAAAACTGTTTTTT,CASSTGATEKLFF
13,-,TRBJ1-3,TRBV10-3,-,TGTGCCATCAGTGACAGGGTTGGAAACACCATATATTTT,CAISDRVGNTIYF
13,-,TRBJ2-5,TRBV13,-,TGTGCCAGCAGCTTTAGGACAGAAGAGACCCAGTACTTC,CASSFRTEETQYF
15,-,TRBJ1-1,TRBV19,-,TGTGCCAGTAGTGAACCAGGGTCGGCGAACACTGAAGCTTTCTTT,CASSEPGSANTEAFF
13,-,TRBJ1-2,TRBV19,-,TGTGCCAGCCACTCAAAGGGGGAATATGGCTACACCTTC,CASHSKGEYGYTF
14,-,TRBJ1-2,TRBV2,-,TGTGCCAGCAGTGAAAATACAGCTAACTATGGCTACACCTTC,CASSENTANYGYTF
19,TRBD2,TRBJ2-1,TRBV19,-,TGTGCCAGTAGTACCTACCCCTCTAGCGGGGGTGCTTTGGGGGATGAGCAGTTCTTC,CASSTYPSSGGALGDEQFF
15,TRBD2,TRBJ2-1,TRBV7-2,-,TGTGCCAGCAGCCAACTAGCGGGGGCGCTCGGTGAGCAGTTCTTC,CASSQLAGALGEQFF
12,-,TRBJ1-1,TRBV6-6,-,TGTGCCAGCAGTTCCGGGGGGGTTGAAGCTTTCTTT,CASSSGGVEAFF
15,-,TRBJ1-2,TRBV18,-,TGTGCCAGCTCATCGCAGGGTCATACTAACTATGGCTACACCTTC,CASSSQGHTNYGYTF
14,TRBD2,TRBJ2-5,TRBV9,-,TGTGCCAGCAGCGCAGGACTAGCACAAGAGACCCAGTACTTC,CASSAGLAQETQYF
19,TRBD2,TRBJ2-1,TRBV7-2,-,TGTGCCAGCAGCTTTCCGCGACTAGCGGGGGGGTCGGGAGGCAATGAGCAGTTCTTC,CASSFPRLAGGSGGNEQFF
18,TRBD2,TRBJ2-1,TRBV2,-,TGTGCCAGCAGTGATCCTCGGAGCAGCGGGGGCTTCTACAATGAGCAGTTCTTC,CASSDPRSSGGFYNEQFF
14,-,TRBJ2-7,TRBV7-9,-,TGTGCCAGCAGCTTACGCGGACGGGGCTACGAGCAGTACTTC,CASSLRGRGYEQYF
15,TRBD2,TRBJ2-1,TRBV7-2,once,TGTGCCAGCAGCTTTAGCGGGGGCTCCTACAATGAGCAGTTCTTC,CASSFSGGSYNEQFF
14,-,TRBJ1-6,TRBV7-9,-,TGTGCCAGCAGGAACGGTACCTATAATTCACCCCTCCACTTT,CASRNGTYNSPLHF
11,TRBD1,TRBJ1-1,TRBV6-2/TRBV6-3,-,TGTGCCAGCAGTTTGACAGGGGAAGCTTTCTTT,CASSLTGEAFF
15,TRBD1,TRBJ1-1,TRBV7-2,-,TGTGCCAGCAGCTTAGTGACAGGGGGGAACACTGAAGCTTTCTTT,CASSLVTGGNTEAFF
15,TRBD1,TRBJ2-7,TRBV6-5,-,TGTGCCAGCAGTTACTCGGGACAGGGGGTTCGAGAGCAGTACTTC,CASSYSGQGVREQYF
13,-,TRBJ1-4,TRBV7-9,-,TGTGCCAGCAGCCCCGCCGGTAATGAAAAACTGTTTTTT,CASSPAGNEKLFF
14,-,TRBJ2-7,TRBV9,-,TGTGCCAGCAGCACTTCCGACTCAACCTACGAGCAGTACTTC,CASSTSDSTYEQYF
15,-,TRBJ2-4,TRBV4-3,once,TGCGCCAGCAGCCAAATGGGGGAGCGGAGGGACATTCAGTACTTC,CASSQMGERRDIQYF
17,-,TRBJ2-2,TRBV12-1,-,TGTGCCAGCAGCTTTGCGAAAACCGGGACTAGCGTCCGGGAGCTGTTTTTT,CASSFAKTGTSVRELFF
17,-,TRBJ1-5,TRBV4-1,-,TGCGCCAGCGCGCCAAAGACCCGGGGGACGTTGAATCAGCCCCAGCATTTT,CASAPKTRGTLNQPQHF
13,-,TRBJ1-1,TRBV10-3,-,TGTGCCATCAGTCCCGACAGAGTCACTGAAGCTTTCTTT,CAISPDRVTEAFF
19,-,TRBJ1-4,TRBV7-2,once,TGTGCCAGCAGCTTAGCCTTGACAAGCCTGGTTGCGGGTAATGAAAAACTGTTTTTT,CASSLALTSLVAGNEKLFF
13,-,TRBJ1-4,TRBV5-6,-,TGTGCCAGCAGCTTGGGAGGGAATGAAAAACTGTTTTTT,CASSLGGNEKLFF
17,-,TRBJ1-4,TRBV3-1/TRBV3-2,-,TGTGCCAGCAGCCAAGGGTTGCGGACTCGAACTAATGAAAAACTGTTTTTT,CASSQGLRTRTNEKLFF
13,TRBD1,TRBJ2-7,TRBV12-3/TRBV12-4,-,TGTGCCAGCAGACAGGGGGGACCCTACGAGCAGTACTTC,CASRQGGPYEQYF
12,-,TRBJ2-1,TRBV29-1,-,TGCAGCGTTGAGCAGGGCTACAATGAGCAGTTCTTC,CSVEQGYNEQFF
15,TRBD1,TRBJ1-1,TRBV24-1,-,TGTGCCACCAGTGACCCAGACAGGGACTACACTGAAGCTTTCTTT,CATSDPDRDYTEAFF
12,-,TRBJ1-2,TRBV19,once,TGTGCCAGTAGGGTAGGAGTCTATGGCTACACCTTC,CASRVGVYGYTF
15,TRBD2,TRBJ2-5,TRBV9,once,TGTGCCGAGCAAAGGGCGGGGGGATGCCAAGAGACCCAGTACTTC,CAEQRAGGCQETQYF
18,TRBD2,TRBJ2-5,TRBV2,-,TGTGCCAGCAGTGGCCAACATCCGGGACTAGCGGGGCAAGAGACCCAGTACTTC,CASSGQHPGLAGQETQYF
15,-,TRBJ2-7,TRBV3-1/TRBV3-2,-,TGTGCCAGCAGCCCGTTAGGGACTTTCGCCTACGAGCAGTACTTC,CASSPLGTFAYEQYF